This T cell receptor (beta chain) came from a study of beta chain features in type 1 diabetes. Study-wide points: Moderately but significantly shorter TCRB CDR3s were found in Type 1 diabetes patients in all four CD4+ subsets. A pattern of fewer insertions and more deletions at VDJ junctions was seen in type 1 diabetes patients.

Germline values: CDR1 MNHNY, CDR2 SVGAGI (reference sequence). This CDR3 is built from 12 residues. V lost 7 bases and J lost 5, with 11 bases in between. Concerning this clone: What it recognizes is unknown.

Sequencing targeted expressed TCRB transcripts, as all isolated RNA had been reverse transcribed. Repertoires were generated with immunoSEQ multiplex PCR, while TCRdb's copy carries only in-frame clones and drops some. The sample holds around 140,000 clones, 7% to 10% seen once. This TCR was sampled from a man aged 30 to 45 with type 1 diabetes. The sample was central memory CD4+ T cells from blood. The V gene is TRBV6-6, the J gene TRBJ2-5, with D maybe TRBD1 (6 bases). CDR3 region: CASNDRLETQYF. In DNA form, the CDR3 reads TGTGCCAGCAACGACAGGCTCGAGACCCAGTACTTC.